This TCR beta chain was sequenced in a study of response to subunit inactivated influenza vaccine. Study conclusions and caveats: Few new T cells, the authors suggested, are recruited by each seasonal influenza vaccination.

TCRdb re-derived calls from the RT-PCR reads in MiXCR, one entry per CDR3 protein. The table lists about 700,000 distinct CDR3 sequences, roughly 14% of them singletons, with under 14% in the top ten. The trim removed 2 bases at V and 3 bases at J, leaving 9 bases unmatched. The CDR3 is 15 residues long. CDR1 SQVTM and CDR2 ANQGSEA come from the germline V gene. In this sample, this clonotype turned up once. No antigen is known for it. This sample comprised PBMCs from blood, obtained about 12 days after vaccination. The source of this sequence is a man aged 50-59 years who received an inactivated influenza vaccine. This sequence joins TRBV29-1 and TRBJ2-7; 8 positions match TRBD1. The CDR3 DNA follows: TGCAGCGTTGAATCAACCGGGACAGGCAGCTACGAGCAGTACTTC. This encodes CSVESTGTGSYEQYF.